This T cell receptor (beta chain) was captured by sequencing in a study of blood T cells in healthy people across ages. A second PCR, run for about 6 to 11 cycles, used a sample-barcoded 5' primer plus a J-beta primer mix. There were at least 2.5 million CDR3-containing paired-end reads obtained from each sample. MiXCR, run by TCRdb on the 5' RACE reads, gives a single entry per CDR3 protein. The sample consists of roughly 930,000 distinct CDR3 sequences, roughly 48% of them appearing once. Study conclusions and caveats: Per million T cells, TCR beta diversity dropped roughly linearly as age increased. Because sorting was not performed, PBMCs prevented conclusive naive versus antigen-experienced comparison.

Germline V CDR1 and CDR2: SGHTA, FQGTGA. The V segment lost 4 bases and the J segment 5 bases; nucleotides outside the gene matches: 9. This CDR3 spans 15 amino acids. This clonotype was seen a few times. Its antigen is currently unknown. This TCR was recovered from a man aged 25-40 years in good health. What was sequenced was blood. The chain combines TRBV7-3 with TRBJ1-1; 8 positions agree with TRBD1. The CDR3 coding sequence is TGTGCCAGCAGCTCGAGTCCAGGGGGCAATACTGAAGCTTTCTTT. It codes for CASSSSPGGNTEAFF.